This passage covers 19 T cell receptor beta chains from one sample sequenced in a study of CD8 T cells in Susac syndrome. Random hexamers served to reverse transcribe roughly 0.5 to 1 ug RNA. TCRdb reprocessed the immunoSEQ multiplex PCR reads via MiXCR and lists one record per CDR3 protein. The data show about 140,000 distinct CDR3 sequences, 95% seen once. The sample was CD4+ T cells from PBMCs. These receptors all stem from a human donor with Susac syndrome.

This chain uses TRBV12-3 or TRBV12-4 with TRBJ2-1; 14 positions agree with TRBD2. Trimming at V came to 8 bases and at J to 9 bases, leaving 9 bases not matched to a gene. The CDR3 has 15 residues. CDR3: CASLLSGLAGGEQFF. The CDR3 DNA follows: TGTGCCAGCCTCCTGTCCGGACTAGCGGGAGGTGAGCAGTTCTTC.

This clonotype was picked up a small number of times. The chain uses TRBV5-1 and TRBJ2-5; no reliable D call. This CDR3 has 14 amino acids. From germline, CDR1 is SGHRS and CDR2 YFSETQ. The V end was cut by 4 bases, the J end by 4 bases, with 14 bases between. In DNA, the CDR3 is TGCGCCAGCAGCCTTTTGGGTACCCGAGAGACCCAGTACTTC. Residues: CASSLLGTRETQYF.

The sample holds a few counts of this clonotype. CDR3 protein: CASSSLETQYF. In nucleotides, the CDR3 is TGTGCCAGCAGTTCGCTAGAGACCCAGTACTTC. The chain couples TRBV6-1 to TRBJ2-5, with unresolved D. The CDR3 length is 11 residues. Trimming removed 5 bases at V and 4 bases at J, with 5 bases between. Germline values: CDR1 MNHNS, CDR2 SASEGT.

The rearrangement joins TRBV7-3 to TRBJ2-1; 8 positions match TRBD2. V lost 5 bases, J lost 4 bases, and 7 bases stayed unmatched. CDR3 length: 15 residues. Germline lookup yields CDR1 SGHTA and CDR2 FQGTGA. The CDR3 coding sequence is TGTGCCAGCAGCCCAAACGGGGGGGCGTACAATGAGCAGTTCTTC. This codes for CASSPNGGAYNEQFF.

V gene TRBV25-1 combines with J gene TRBJ1-6, with D possibly being TRBD1 (5 bases). Trimming left V 6 bases short and J 11 bases short, with 17 bases between. Germline CDR1 and CDR2: MGHDK and SYGVNS. The CDR3 is made up of 14 amino acids. In DNA form, the CDR3 reads TGTGCCAGCAGCACGCTGGGGCCTGAAGCACCCCTCCACTTT. Residues: CASSTLGPEAPLHF.

The chain employs TRBV4-1 and TRBJ1-1; a possible D gene is TRBD1 (6 bases). Germline V gene sequence: CDR1 MGHRA, CDR2 YSYEKL. Deletions cut 1 base from V and 10 bases from J, with 13 bases between. This CDR3 region has 13 residues. Written as DNA, the CDR3 is TGCGCCAGCAGCCAAGTTAAGGGGGAGGCAGCTTTCTTT. The encoded protein is CASSQVKGEAAFF.

V is TRBV2 and J is TRBJ2-6, with 7 bases matching TRBD2. CDR3 length equals 15 residues. CDR1 and CDR2 from the germline V gene are SNHLY and FYNNEI. V dropped 5 bases and J dropped 1; count of bases not matched to a gene: 2. The DNA of the CDR3 is TGTGCCAGCAGTTGGCGGGGGTCTGGGGCCAACGTCCTGACTTTC. Its translation: CASSWRGSGANVLTF.

The V and J genes are TRBV3-1 and TRBJ1-6; 8 bases are shared with TRBD1. Trimming cost V 1 base and J 11 bases; bases outside gene matches: 1. Germline V gene lookup returns CDR1 LGHDT and CDR2 YNNKEL (reference sequence). The length of the CDR3 is 13 residues. CDR3 in DNA: TGTGCCAGCAGCCAAGGGGACAGGCCACCCCTCCACTTT. Translating it yields CASSQGDRPPLHF.

This chain links TRBV19 with TRBJ1-1; D is uncertain. The CDR3 consists of 11 residues. The ends were cut back, 7 bases at V and 0 bases at J, with 3 bases in the middle. Germline CDR1 reads LNHDA; CDR2 reads SQIVND (reference sequence). CDR3 region: CASTVNTEAFF. CDR3 in DNA: TGTGCCAGTACTGTGAACACTGAAGCTTTCTTT.

This chain links TRBV19 with TRBJ2-1, with a weak D call TRBD2 (7 bases). CDR3 length: 13 amino acids. Looked up from germline, CDR1 is LNHDA and CDR2 is SQIVND (reference sequence). V shed 5 bases and J shed 13 bases, with 18 bases lying between them. The chain's CDR3 is CASSPREGGTQFF. In DNA, the CDR3 is TGTGCCAGTAGTCCCCGCGAGGGGGGGACTCAGTTCTTC.

The chain recombines TRBV20-1 with TRBJ1-6; 7 bases are shared with TRBD1. Germline V gene lookup returns CDR1 DFQATT and CDR2 SNEGSKA (reference sequence). With 3 bases clipped from V and 7 bases from J, the junction kept 9 bases outside the gene matches. The CDR3 sequence is 15 residues long. CDR3 sequence reads: CSARATGQLNSPLHF. CDR3 bases: TGCAGTGCTAGGGCGACAGGGCAACTGAATTCACCCCTCCACTTT.

This chain connects TRBV6-6 to TRBJ1-1; D may be TRBD1 (5 bases). Between the trimmed V and J ends, which lost 10 bases and 6 bases, there was a span of 15 bases. CDR3 size: 12 residues. Per the germline V gene, CDR1 is MNHNY and CDR2 is SVGAGI (reference sequence). The CDR3 region is CATQAQVSEAFF. DNA for the CDR3: TGTGCCACCCAGGCACAGGTATCTGAAGCTTTCTTT.

The V call is TRBV29-1, the J call TRBJ2-7; 8 bases align to TRBD1. The CDR3 is 12 residues long. The V gene's germline CDR1 is SQVTM and CDR2 ANQGSEA. Unmatched junction bases numbered 3, after V lost 6 bases and J lost 2 bases. The CDR3 is CSVGQGTYEQYF. The DNA of the CDR3 is TGCAGCGTCGGACAGGGAACCTACGAGCAGTACTTC.

The CDR3 sequence: CSVVADGTDTQYF. The CDR3 DNA reads TGCAGCGTTGTCGCGGATGGGACAGATACGCAGTATTTT. V is TRBV29-1 and J is TRBJ2-3; no clear D. V lost 4 bases, J lost 3 bases, and 11 bases lay in between. The CDR3 runs to 13 residues. CDR1 is SQVTM, CDR2 ANQGSEA, per germline.

The CDR3 loop is CASRLPGLAGGPGETQYF. Written as DNA, the CDR3 is TGTGCCAGCAGACTACCGGGACTAGCGGGAGGGCCGGGGGAGACCCAGTACTTC. The chain carries TRBV7-9 and TRBJ2-5, with 16 bases lining up with TRBD2. Germline CDR1 SEHNR, CDR2 FQNEAQ (reference sequence). The CDR3 has 18 residues. After removal of 6 bases from V and 5 bases from J, the junction contained 12 bases not matched to a gene.

The chain has TRBV5-6 and TRBJ1-2, with D uncertain. Germline loops: CDR1 SGHDT, CDR2 YYEEEE. The V gene lost 4 bases and the J gene lost 6 bases, with 13 bases spanning the gap. The CDR3 has 13 residues. Here the CDR3 reads CASSPGPPNGYTF. CDR3 coding DNA: TGTGCCAGCAGCCCCGGGCCACCAAATGGCTACACCTTC.

J is TRBJ1-5 and V is TRBV12-3 or TRBV12-4; D call uncertain. Trimming cost V 1 base and J 0 bases, with 4 bases left between them. The CDR3 runs to 14 residues. The CDR3 region has the DNA TGTGCCAGCAGTTTAGTGAATAGCAATCAGCCCCAGCATTTT. Amino acid sequence: CASSLVNSNQPQHF.

DNA of the CDR3: TGTGCCAGCAGCCCCTCTAGCGGGGGGTCCTACAATGAGCAGTTCTTC. Its translation is CASSPSSGGSYNEQFF. The chain is built from TRBV7-3 and TRBJ2-1; 11 nucleotides match TRBD2. Germline CDR1 SGHTA, CDR2 FQGTGA. The CDR3 totals 16 residues. J gave up 1 base and V 5 bases, and 4 bases lay outside the gene matches.

The genes are TRBV28 and TRBJ1-2; D possibly corresponds to TRBD1 (5 bases). Trimming stripped 5 bases from V and 6 bases from J, with 10 bases between. The CDR3 is 12 residues long. CDR1 and CDR2 (germline): MDHEN, SYDVKM. CDR3 in amino acids: CASSGQGDGYTF. Here the CDR3 DNA reads TGTGCCAGCAGTGGGCAGGGCGATGGCTACACCTTC.